This T cell receptor beta chain is drawn from a study of T cells in Graves' hyperthyroidism and ophthalmopathy. V dropped 1 base and J dropped 2 bases, with 12 bases sitting between them. CDR1 is SNHLY, CDR2 FYNNEI, per germline. This CDR3 is built from 16 residues. TCR beta CDR3 regions were amplified from RNA transcripts. The TCR CDR3 was amplified in a first-round RT-PCR using the HTBI primer set. TCRdb redid the calling of the multiplex PCR reads with MiXCR, one entry per CDR3 protein. The sample yields 500,000 to 600,000 distinct CDR3 sequences, around 46% seen once. Broader study findings: Within blood appeared most thyroid clonotypes that had expanded above 0.001.

Remarks on this clonotype: No antigen is known for it.

Uncontrolled infection, other autoimmune disease, pregnancy or lactation led to exclusion. Clinicians diagnosed patients from clinical symptoms, serum thyroxine and TRAb, thyroid ultrasound and orbital computed tomography. The chain links TRBV2 to TRBJ1-5, with D possibly TRBD1 on 6 matching bases. The clonotype was recovered from an adult woman with Graves' disease, either hyperthyroidism or ophthalmopathy (not recorded which). Material for sequencing was peripheral blood or thyroid tissue (not recorded which). CDR3 in DNA: TGTGCCAGCAGTGAAGGCAGGACAGTTGGCAATCAGCCCCAGCATTTT. Translating gives CASSEGRTVGNQPQHF.